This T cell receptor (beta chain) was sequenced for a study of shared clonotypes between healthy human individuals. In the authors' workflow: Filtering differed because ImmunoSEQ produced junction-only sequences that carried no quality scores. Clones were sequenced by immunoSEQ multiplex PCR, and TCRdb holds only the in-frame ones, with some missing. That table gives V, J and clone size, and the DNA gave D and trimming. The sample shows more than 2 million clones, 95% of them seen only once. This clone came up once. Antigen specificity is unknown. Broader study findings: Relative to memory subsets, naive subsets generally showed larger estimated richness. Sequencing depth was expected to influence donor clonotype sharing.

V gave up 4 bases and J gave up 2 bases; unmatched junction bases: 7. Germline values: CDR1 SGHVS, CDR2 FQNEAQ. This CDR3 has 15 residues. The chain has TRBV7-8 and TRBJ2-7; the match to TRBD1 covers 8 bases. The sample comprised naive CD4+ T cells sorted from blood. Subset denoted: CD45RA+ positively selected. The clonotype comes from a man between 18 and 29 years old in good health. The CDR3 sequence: CASSSLGTGTYEQYF. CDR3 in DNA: TGTGCCAGCAGCTCCCTCGGGACAGGAACCTACGAGCAGTACTTC.